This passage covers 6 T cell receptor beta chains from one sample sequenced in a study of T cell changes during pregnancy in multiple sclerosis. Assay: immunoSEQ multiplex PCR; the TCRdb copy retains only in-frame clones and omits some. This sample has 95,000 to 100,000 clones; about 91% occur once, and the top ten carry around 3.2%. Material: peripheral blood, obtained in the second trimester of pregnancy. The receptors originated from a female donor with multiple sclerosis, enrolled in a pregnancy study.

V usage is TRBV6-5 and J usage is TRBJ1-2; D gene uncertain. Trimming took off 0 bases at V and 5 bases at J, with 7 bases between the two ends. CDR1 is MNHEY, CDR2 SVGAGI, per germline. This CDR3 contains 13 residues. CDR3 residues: CASSYSQPYGYTF. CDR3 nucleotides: TGTGCCAGCAGTTACTCACAGCCGTATGGCTACACCTTC.

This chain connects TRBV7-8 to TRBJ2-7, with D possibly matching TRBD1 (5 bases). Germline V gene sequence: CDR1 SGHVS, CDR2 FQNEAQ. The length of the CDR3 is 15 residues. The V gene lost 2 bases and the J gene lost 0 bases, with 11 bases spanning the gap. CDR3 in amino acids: CASSLWQGSSYEQYF. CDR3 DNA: TGTGCCAGCAGCTTATGGCAGGGAAGCTCCTACGAGCAGTACTTC.

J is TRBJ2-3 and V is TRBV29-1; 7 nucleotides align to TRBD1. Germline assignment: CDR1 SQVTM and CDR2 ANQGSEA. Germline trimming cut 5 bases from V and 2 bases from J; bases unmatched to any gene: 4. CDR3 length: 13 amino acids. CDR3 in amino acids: CSVRDSNTDTQYF. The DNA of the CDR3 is TGCAGCGTTCGGGACAGCAACACAGATACGCAGTATTTT.

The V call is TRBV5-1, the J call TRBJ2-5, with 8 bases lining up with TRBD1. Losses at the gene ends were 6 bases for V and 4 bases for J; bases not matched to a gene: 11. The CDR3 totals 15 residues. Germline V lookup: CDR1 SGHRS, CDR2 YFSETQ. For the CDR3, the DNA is TGCGCCAGCAACCCTTTTCCCAGGGGGCTAGAGACCCAGTACTTC. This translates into CASNPFPRGLETQYF.

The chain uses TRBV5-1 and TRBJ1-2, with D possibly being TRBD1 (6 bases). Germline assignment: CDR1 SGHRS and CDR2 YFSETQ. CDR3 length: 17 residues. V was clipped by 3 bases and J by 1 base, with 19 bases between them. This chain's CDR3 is CASSYHYRDTINYGYTF. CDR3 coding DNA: TGCGCCAGCAGCTATCACTACCGGGACACCATTAACTATGGCTACACCTTC.

CDR3 region: CASSAGLAGGAGELFF. DNA for the CDR3: TGTGCCAGCAGCGCCGGACTAGCGGGAGGGGCCGGGGAGCTGTTTTTT. The gene calls are TRBV9 and TRBJ2-2, with TRBD2 identical over 15 bases. The CDR3 contains 16 residues. V lost 3 bases to trimming and J lost 6 bases; unmatched junction nucleotides: 3. CDR1 SGDLS and CDR2 YYNGEE come from the germline V gene. Complete variable domain (other parts from reference TRBV9 and TRBJ2-2): DSGVTQTPKHLITATGQRVTLRCSPRSGDLSVYWYQQSLDQGLQFLIQYYNGEERAKGNILERFSAQQFPDLHSELNLSSLELGDSALYFCASSAGLAGGAGELFFGEGSRLTVL.